This passage covers 16 T cell receptor beta chains from one sample sequenced in a study of monozygotic twins with inflammatory bowel disease (dated by TCRdb to about 2019). Library creation used 5' RACE. Reads for this sample came from an Illumina HiSeq 2500. The reads, reprocessed by TCRdb, yield one row per CDR3 protein sequence and no DNA. The sample has 150,000 to 200,000 distinct CDR3 sequences on record. The top ten clonotypes cover 2.4% of the sample. Material: blood. Receptor source: a human donor with ulcerative colitis or Crohn's disease, or a healthy co-twin of an affected twin (not recorded which).

The genes are TRBV20-1 and TRBJ2-5; without DNA, the TCRdb call of TRBD2 cannot be checked. The germline V gene encodes CDR1 DFQATT and CDR2 SNEGSKA (reference sequence). The CDR3 spans 14 residues. CDR3 residues: CSARASGRSETQYF.

The chain carries TRBV7-8 and TRBJ2-2. There are 15 residues in the CDR3. CDR1 SGHVS and CDR2 FQNEAQ come from the germline V gene. The CDR3 spells CASSITGANTGELFF.

The chain couples TRBV19 to TRBJ2-1. CDR1 and CDR2 from the germline V gene are LNHDA and SQIVND (reference sequence). CDR3 length: 14 amino acids. CDR3 amino acids: CASSIRGSYNEQFF. Combining the CDR3 with reference TRBV19 and TRBJ2-1 gives the whole variable domain DGGITQSPKYLFRKEGQNVTLSCEQNLNHDAMYWYRQDPGQGLRLIYYSQIVNDFQKGDIAEGYSVSREKKESFPLTVTSAQKNPTAFYLCASSIRGSYNEQFFGPGTRLTVL.

The V and J genes are TRBV5-1 and TRBJ2-7; lacking DNA, the TRBD2 call made by TCRdb goes unchecked. This CDR3 is 17 amino acids long. Germline CDR1 reads SGHRS; CDR2 reads YFSETQ. CDR3 in amino acids: CASSQRLVAGGLNEQYF.

The rearrangement joins TRBV12-3 or TRBV12-4 to TRBJ2-5. This CDR3 has 12 residues. The CDR3 here is CASSLGLETQYF.

This rearrangement joins TRBV5-5 to TRBJ2-1; there is no DNA to check the TCRdb D call of TRBD1. The CDR3 covers 14 residues. The germline gives CDR1 SGHKS, CDR2 YYEKEE (reference sequence). The CDR3 loop is CASSLGGDFGEQFF. Full variable domain (rest looked up from reference TRBV5-5 and TRBJ2-1): DAGVTQSPTHLIKTRGQQVTLRCSPISGHKSVSWYQQVLGQGPQFIFQYYEKEERGRGNFPDRFSARQFPNYSSELNVNALLLGDSALYLCASSLGGDFGEQFFGPGTRLTVL.

The chain joins TRBV12-3 or TRBV12-4 to TRBJ1-4; the TCRdb call, TRBD1, lacks DNA for checking. The CDR3 extends over 14 amino acids. This CDR3 reads CASSLTGAGEKLFF.

The chain employs TRBV20-1 and TRBJ2-1; the D gene TCRdb calls, TRBD2, cannot be checked with no DNA. CDR3 length: 14 residues. Germline V gene sequence: CDR1 DFQATT, CDR2 SNEGSKA (reference sequence). The CDR3 region is CSAPRLAGSNEQFF.

The chain employs TRBV5-6 and TRBJ2-7; as DNA is missing, the TRBD2 call by TCRdb cannot be tested. The length of the CDR3 is 15 residues. CDR1 SGHDT and CDR2 YYEEEE come from the germline V gene. The CDR3 sequence is CASSSRLAEPYEQYF.

The V call is TRBV19, the J call TRBJ2-2; TCRdb names TRBD2, which stays unverified in the absence of DNA. The CDR3 has 17 amino acids. Germline V gene sequence: CDR1 LNHDA, CDR2 SQIVND (reference sequence). The CDR3 here is CASSMVGGGADTGELFF.

The V and J genes are TRBV4-3 and TRBJ2-4; TCRdb designates TRBD1, a call that cannot be tested without DNA. The CDR3 extends over 18 amino acids. Germline V gene data show CDR1 as LGHNA and CDR2 as YSLEER. This chain's CDR3 is CASSQDLRSGLAKNIQYF.

The chain recombines TRBV7-9 with TRBJ2-3. CDR1 SEHNR and CDR2 FQNEAQ come from the germline V gene (reference sequence). This CDR3 is 14 amino acids long. This CDR3 is CASSSSDGTDTQYF.

CDR3 region: CSARDGYSYEQYF. V and J are TRBV20-1 and TRBJ2-7. Per germline, CDR1 DFQATT and CDR2 SNEGSKA (reference sequence). This CDR3 is built from 13 residues.

The genes are TRBV4-1 and TRBJ2-4; without DNA, the TCRdb call of TRBD1 cannot be checked. CDR3 size: 14 residues. Per the germline V gene, CDR1 is MGHRA and CDR2 is YSYEKL. The CDR3 loop reads CASKAREAQNIQYF.

This rearrangement joins TRBV6-5 to TRBJ2-7. Germline values: CDR1 MNHEY, CDR2 SVGAGI. This CDR3 contains 12 residues. This chain's CDR3 is CASSSVSYEQYF.

The rearrangement joins TRBV5-4 to TRBJ2-4; as DNA is missing, the TRBD1 call by TCRdb cannot be tested. The CDR3 totals 16 residues. Per the germline V gene, CDR1 is SGHNT and CDR2 is YYREEE (reference sequence). CDR3 amino acids: CASSPTTGDAKNIQYF.